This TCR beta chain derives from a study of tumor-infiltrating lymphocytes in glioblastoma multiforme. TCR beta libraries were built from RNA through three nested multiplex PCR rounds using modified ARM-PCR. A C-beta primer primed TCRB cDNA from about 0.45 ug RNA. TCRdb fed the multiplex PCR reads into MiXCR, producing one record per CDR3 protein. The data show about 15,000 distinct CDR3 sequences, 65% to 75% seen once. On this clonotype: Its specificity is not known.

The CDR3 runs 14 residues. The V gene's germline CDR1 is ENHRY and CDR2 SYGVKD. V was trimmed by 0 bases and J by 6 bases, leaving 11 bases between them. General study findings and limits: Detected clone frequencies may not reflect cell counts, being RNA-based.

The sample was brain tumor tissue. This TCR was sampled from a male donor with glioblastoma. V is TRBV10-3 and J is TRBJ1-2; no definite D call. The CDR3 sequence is CAISESLGSDGYTF. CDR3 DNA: TGTGCCATCAGTGAGTCTCTGGGGTCAGATGGCTACACCTTC.